A single TCR beta chain is shown here with its context. Its specificity is not known. The read is 3 residues too short to cover the CDR3 end, so that end is filled in from the germline J gene. V lost 4 bases to trimming and J lost 3 bases; unmatched junction nucleotides: 5. Germline V gene data show CDR1 as SGHDT and CDR2 as YYEEEE. There are 14 residues in the CDR3. Sequenced by immunoSEQ multiplex PCR; TCRdb stores in-frame clones only, minus some. The repertoire shows under 45,000 clones; the top ten hold around 7%. This sample was taken from a study of T cells in women clearing cervical HPV infection. The overall study: No precancer developed; the control's incident HPV16 infection cleared within 12 months. For cases, blood was sampled a median 149 days after lesion detection, interquartile range 90 to 200 days.

Study results and limitations: Richness differences could reflect unmeasured T-cell content per sample. Repertoire richness, not evenness, was significantly elevated in CIN3+ cases versus controls.

The sample was blood buffy coat. This sequence originates from a woman between 18 and 70 years old with a cervical HPV16 infection that either progressed to CIN3+ or cleared (not recorded which). The chain carries TRBV5-6 and TRBJ2-5; the match to TRBD2 covers 8 bases. CDR3 sequence reads: CASSRGLEEETQYF. CDR3 DNA (partial): TGTGCCAGCAGCAGGGGACTAGAGGAAGAGACC.